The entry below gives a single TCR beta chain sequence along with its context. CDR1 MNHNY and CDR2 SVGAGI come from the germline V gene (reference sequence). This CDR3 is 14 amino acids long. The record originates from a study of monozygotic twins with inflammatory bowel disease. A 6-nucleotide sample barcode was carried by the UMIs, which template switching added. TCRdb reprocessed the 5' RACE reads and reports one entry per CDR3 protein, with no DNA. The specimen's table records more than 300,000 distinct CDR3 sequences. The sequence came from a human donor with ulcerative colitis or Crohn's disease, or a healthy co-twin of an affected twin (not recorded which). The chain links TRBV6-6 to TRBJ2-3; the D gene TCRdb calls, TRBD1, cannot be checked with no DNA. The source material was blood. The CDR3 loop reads CASTRPGATDTQYF.